This T cell receptor (beta chain) was identified during a study of blood T cell repertoires in COVID-19. As for the study in general: The cDNA or gDNA used as material had been derived from T cells, B-cell-depleted T cells, or PBMCs.

Residents of 24 US areas, aged roughly 18 to 89 years, made up the participants. Cohorts were assigned according to the clinical history that participants reported. In the source study's methods: Amplified reference gene primers provided the basis for estimating nucleated cell counts. Here immunoSEQ multiplex PCR was the method, and the copy in TCRdb shows in-frame clones only, minus some. The DNA gave D and trimming, while V, J and clone size come from that table. The repertoire holds around 160,000 clones, with approximately 80% as singletons. Sequenced: PBMCs or T cells enriched from blood (not recorded which). The sequence was obtained from a man aged 50 to 59 who had recovered from COVID-19.

CDR3 nucleotides: TGTGCCAGCAGCGCCTCGGGACAGGCGTTCTCTGGAAACACCATATATTTT. This translates into CASSASGQAFSGNTIYF. The chain links TRBV5-4 to TRBJ1-3; 8 bases line up with TRBD1. Germline CDR1 SGHNT, CDR2 YYREEE (reference sequence). V gave up 4 bases and J gave up 0 bases; unmatched junction bases: 9. This CDR3 is built from 17 residues.